These 5 T cell receptor beta chains were sequenced from one sample in a study of T cell responses to AZD1222 COVID-19 vaccine. Libraries were prepared by immunoSEQ multiplex PCR; TCRdb keeps only in-frame clonotypes and omits some of them. The profile shows approximately 67,000 clones, about four fifths of them singletons. Here the sequenced sample was peripheral blood, taken 28 days after the second AZD1222 dose. The receptors derive from an adult who received the AZD1222 COVID-19 vaccine.

The genes are TRBV29-1 and TRBJ2-5; D possibly corresponds to TRBD2 (5 bases). The CDR3 length is 13 residues. Germline V lookup: CDR1 SQVTM, CDR2 ANQGSEA. Trimming removed 0 bases at V and 5 bases at J, with 10 bases between. CDR3 region: CSVEERRGETQYF. In DNA form, the CDR3 reads TGCAGCGTTGAAGAAAGACGGGGTGAGACCCAGTACTTC.

This clone showed up just once. The V and J genes are TRBV12-3 or TRBV12-4 and TRBJ1-1; 8 positions agree with TRBD1. The CDR3 contains 12 residues. The ends lost 5 bases at V and 7 bases at J; junction bases unmatched: 3. CDR3 residues: CASSQGAGEAFF. The CDR3 region has the DNA TGTGCCAGCAGTCAGGGGGCCGGTGAAGCTTTCTTT.

This clone came up once. The chain is built from TRBV6-5 and TRBJ2-7, with 7 bases matching TRBD1. The CDR3 contains 14 residues. Germline V CDR1 and CDR2: MNHEY, SVGAGI. The V and J ends lost 10 bases and 5 bases, in that order; junction bases with no gene match: 14. CDR3 sequence: CATKRQGQVHEQYF. The CDR3 DNA reads TGTGCCACCAAGAGACAGGGTCAGGTCCACGAGCAGTACTTC.

This rearrangement joins TRBV5-5 to TRBJ2-5, with 13 nucleotides matching TRBD2. Germline V gene sequence: CDR1 SGHKS, CDR2 YYEKEE (reference sequence). Trimming took 0 bases from V and 4 from J; bases not matched to a gene: 3. There are 16 residues in the CDR3. CDR3 coding DNA: TGTGCCAGCAGCTTGGAACTAGCGGGGGGGAGAGAGACCCAGTACTTC. It is translated as CASSLELAGGRETQYF.

The gene calls are TRBV29-1 and TRBJ1-1; D is unresolved. Between the trimmed V and J ends, which lost 6 bases and 0 bases, there was a span of 14 bases. This CDR3 has 14 amino acids. Per the germline V gene, CDR1 is SQVTM and CDR2 is ANQGSEA. DNA for the CDR3: TGCAGCGTCCGCCCCGCGGCAATGAACACTGAAGCTTTCTTT. Translating gives CSVRPAAMNTEAFF.